Included here is one T cell receptor beta chain sequence, with context. Naive CD4+ cells were CD45RA-selected; the remaining cells were memory. Germline V gene data show CDR1 as PRHDT and CDR2 as FYEKMQ (reference sequence). The CDR3 sequence is 13 residues long. With 3 bases removed from V and 2 bases from J, the gap between germline ends came to 4 bases. The data were obtained in a study of shared clonotypes between healthy human individuals. Deep was the level at which the assay was run. Clones were sequenced by immunoSEQ multiplex PCR, and TCRdb holds only the in-frame ones, with some missing. This sample carries 1.4 million or so clones, about 98.5% of them seen once, and the ten largest clones take roughly 0.36%.

Sequences were obtained from naive CD4+ T cells sorted from blood. Sample subset: CD45RA+ positively selected. This rearrangement joins TRBV13 to TRBJ2-2; no firm D call. This TCR was recovered from a man aged 30 to 39 in good health. CDR3 DNA: TGTGCCAGCAGCTTTAGTAACACCGGGGAGCTGTTTTTT. It yields the protein CASSFSNTGELFF.